The 2 T cell receptor beta chains in this list originate from one sample, sequenced in a study of T cell responses to AZD1222 COVID-19 vaccine. Using immunoSEQ multiplex PCR, the repertoire was profiled, and TCRdb retains in-frame clones only, with some absent. The sample records around 130,000 clones, over 75% being singletons. The sample was peripheral blood, taken on day 0 of AZD1222 vaccination. These receptors were taken from an adult in good health.

CDR3 sequence: CASRIQGALNSPLHF. In DNA form, the CDR3 reads TGTGCCAGCAGAATACAGGGGGCGCTGAATTCACCCCTCCACTTT. The chain uses TRBV27 and TRBJ1-6, with TRBD1 matching 9 bases. The V gene's germline CDR1 is MNHEY and CDR2 SMNVEV (reference sequence). The CDR3 is 15 amino acids. Germline trimming cut 6 bases from V and 7 bases from J; bases unmatched to any gene: 7.

V and J are TRBV21-1 and TRBJ1-6; TRBD1, as called in the table, went unchecked against the DNA. TRBV21-1 is a listed pseudogene. This CDR3 has 15 residues. The CDR3 is CASTECGTGGSPLHF. The CDR3 coding sequence is TGTGCCAGTACGGAGTGCGGGACAGGGGGTTCACCCCTCCACTTT.